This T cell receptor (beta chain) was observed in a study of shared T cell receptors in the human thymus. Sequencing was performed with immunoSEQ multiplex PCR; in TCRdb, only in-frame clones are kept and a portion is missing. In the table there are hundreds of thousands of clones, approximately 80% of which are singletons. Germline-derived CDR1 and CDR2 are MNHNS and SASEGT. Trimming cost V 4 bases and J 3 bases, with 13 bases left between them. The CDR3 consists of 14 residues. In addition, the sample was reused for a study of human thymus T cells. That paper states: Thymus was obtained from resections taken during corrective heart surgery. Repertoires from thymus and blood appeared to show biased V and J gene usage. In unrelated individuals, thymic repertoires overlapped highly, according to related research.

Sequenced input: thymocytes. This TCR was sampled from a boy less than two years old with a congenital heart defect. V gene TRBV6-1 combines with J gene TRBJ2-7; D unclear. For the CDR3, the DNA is TGTGCCAGCAGTGCCCGCGAGGCGTACTACGAGCAGTACTTC. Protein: CASSAREAYYEQYF.